One sample yielded the 8 T cell receptor beta chains listed below, sequenced in a study of cytomegalovirus exposure and HLA in healthy donors. Sequencing was performed with immunoSEQ multiplex PCR; in TCRdb, only in-frame clones are kept and a portion is missing. The table records 150,000 to 200,000 clones, 86% of them present only once. Sequencing was carried out using PBMCs. Receptors originate from a woman younger than 30 in good health and CMV-seronegative.

With regard to this clone: This sample includes further DNA sequences coding for the same CDR3. The chain joins TRBV6-1 to TRBJ1-1; D perhaps matches TRBD1 (5 bases). The ends were cut back, 0 bases at V and 3 bases at J, with 8 bases in the middle. This CDR3 region has 14 residues. Looked up from germline, CDR1 is MNHNS and CDR2 is SASEGT. The CDR3 nucleotides are TGTGCCAGCAGTGAAGCCAGGGTCGACACTGAAGCTTTCTTT. Its translation: CASSEARVDTEAFF.

This clone came up once. The chain has TRBV6-6 and TRBJ1-4, with a possible D match to TRBD1 (6 bases). This CDR3 has 15 amino acids. CDR1 and CDR2 from the germline V gene are MNHNY and SVGAGI (reference sequence). V lost 4 bases and J 7 bases, leaving 16 bases between the germline ends. CDR3 loop: CASSSPSGQSEKLFF. The CDR3 nucleotides read TGTGCCAGCAGTTCCCCCTCCGGACAGTCTGAAAAACTGTTTTTT.

This clone was seen just once. The CDR3 spells CASSGLFAGGPYEQFF. The CDR3 region has the DNA TGTGCCAGCAGTGGTCTTTTTGCGGGAGGGCCTTATGAGCAGTTCTTC. The rearrangement links TRBV6-1 to TRBJ2-1, with TRBD2 matching over 9 bases. This CDR3 region has 16 residues. Trimming cost V 4 bases and J 8 bases; bases outside gene matches: 12. Per the germline V gene, CDR1 is MNHNS and CDR2 is SASEGT.

In DNA, the CDR3 is TGTGCCAGCAGTTACGGGAAACTTAACGAGCAGTACTTC. Amino acid sequence: CASSYGKLNEQYF. This chain uses TRBV25-1 with TRBJ2-7; weak D call: TRBD2 (5 bases). V was trimmed by 5 bases and J by 5 bases, leaving 13 bases between them. The germline V gene encodes CDR1 MGHDK and CDR2 SYGVNS. The CDR3 sequence is 13 residues long.

The gene calls are TRBV14 and TRBJ2-7, with 10 bases lining up with TRBD2. Germline V gene data show CDR1 as SGHDN and CDR2 as FVKESK. The CDR3 spans 18 residues. Trimming at V came to 4 bases and at J to 0 bases, leaving 12 bases not matched to a gene. CDR3 protein: CASSRTAGGPTNSYEQYF. Here the CDR3 DNA reads TGTGCCAGCAGCCGCACAGCGGGAGGGCCGACTAACTCCTACGAGCAGTACTTC. Filled out from reference TRBV14 and TRBJ2-7, the complete variable domain reads EAGVTQFPSHSVIEKGQTVTLRCDPISGHDNLYWYRRVMGKEIKFLLHFVKESKQDESGMPNNRFLAERTGGTYSTLKVQPAELEDSGVYFCASSRTAGGPTNSYEQYFGPGTRLTVT.

J is TRBJ1-2 and V is TRBV11-2, with D possibly matching TRBD1 (5 bases). Trimming removed 0 bases from V and 4 bases from J, with 12 bases in between. Germline CDR1 SGHAT, CDR2 FQNNGV. The CDR3 loop spans 15 amino acids. CDR3 in DNA: TGTGCCAGCAGCTTAGATCAACGGGGGTTCTATGGCTACACCTTC. Residues: CASSLDQRGFYGYTF.

The chain combines TRBV7-9 with TRBJ1-6, with 8 bases aligning to TRBD1. The CDR3 consists of 14 residues. The junction had 6 bases not matched to a gene; V was cut back by 7 bases and J by 7 bases. CDR1 is SEHNR and CDR2 is FQNEAQ in the germline V gene (reference sequence). The CDR3 coding sequence is TGTGCCAGCACCTTGGGACAGGAGAATTCACCCCTCCACTTT. Protein: CASTLGQENSPLHF.

V is TRBV2 and J is TRBJ2-4, with 7 bases fitting TRBD1. CDR3 size: 13 residues. With 6 bases clipped from V and 1 base from J, the junction kept 0 bases outside the gene matches. Germline V gene lookup returns CDR1 SNHLY and CDR2 FYNNEI. CDR3 nucleotide sequence: TGTGCCAGCAGACAGGGGGCCAAAAACATTCAGTACTTC. It yields the protein CASRQGAKNIQYF.